One and the same sample provided the 11 T cell receptor beta chains below, sequenced in a study of CD8 T cells in Susac syndrome. Roughly 0.45 to 1 ug RNA was reverse transcribed with random hexamers. Each CDR3 protein is one row after TCRdb ran MiXCR on the immunoSEQ multiplex PCR reads. The sample shows approximately 80,000 distinct CDR3 sequences, 91% of them seen only once. Sequences were obtained from CD8+ T cells from PBMCs. These receptors were collected from a human donor with multiple sclerosis.

The J gene is TRBJ1-2, the V gene TRBV7-9, with 7 bases lining up with TRBD1. The J segment lost 13 bases and the V segment lost 4 bases, leaving 12 bases of the junction unmatched. CDR3 length equals 13 residues. Germline-derived CDR1 and CDR2 are SEHNR and FQNEAQ (reference sequence). The CDR3 sequence: CASSSPGTNRGTF. In nucleotides, the CDR3 is TGTGCCAGCAGCTCCCCTGGGACAAACAGGGGCACCTTC.

This chain links TRBV3-1 with TRBJ1-3; D gene uncertain. Per germline, CDR1 LGHDT and CDR2 YNNKEL (reference sequence). The germline V and J ends were trimmed by 0 bases and 0 bases, with 9 bases remaining between them. The CDR3 is 16 residues long. The CDR3 bases are TGTGCCAGCAGCCAAGAAGTCGGCTACTCTGGAAACACCATATATTTT. Encoded protein: CASSQEVGYSGNTIYF.

This chain joins TRBV5-4 and TRBJ2-3; D is uncertain. V lost 0 bases to trimming and J lost 2 bases, with 4 bases between them. The germline gives CDR1 SGHNT, CDR2 YYREEE (reference sequence). The CDR3 loop spans 13 amino acids. The CDR3 spells CASSLAATDTQYF. The CDR3 nucleotides read TGTGCCAGCAGCTTGGCGGCCACAGATACGCAGTATTTT.

CDR3 sequence: CASSLDQETQYF. In DNA, the CDR3 is TGTGCCAGCAGCTTGGACCAAGAGACCCAGTACTTC. The rearrangement uses TRBV5-6 and TRBJ2-5; no reliable D call. The CDR3 is 12 residues long. V was pared by 0 bases and J by 0 bases, with 0 bases between. Germline CDR1 reads SGHDT; CDR2 reads YYEEEE.

The sample holds one count of this clonotype. This chain links TRBV5-4 with TRBJ2-7; a weak D match, TRBD2 (5 bases). The CDR3 loop spans 12 amino acids. The germline V and J ends were trimmed by 2 bases and 9 bases, with 12 bases remaining between them. Germline CDR1 reads SGHNT; CDR2 reads YYREEE (reference sequence). As DNA, the CDR3 is TGTGCCAGCAGCTTCGGACTCACGGGGCAGTACTTC. Protein: CASSFGLTGQYF.

This chain connects TRBV9 to TRBJ2-5; 12 nucleotides match TRBD2. Per germline, CDR1 SGDLS and CDR2 YYNGEE. The junction had 8 bases not matched to a gene; V was cut back by 3 bases and J by 8 bases. The CDR3 is 15 residues long. Here the CDR3 DNA reads TGTGCCAGCAGCGATACTAGCGGGGGGCCCTTAACCCAGTACTTC. It encodes CASSDTSGGPLTQYF. Based on the CDR3 plus reference TRBV9 and TRBJ2-5, the full variable domain is DSGVTQTPKHLITATGQRVTLRCSPRSGDLSVYWYQQSLDQGLQFLIQYYNGEERAKGNILERFSAQQFPDLHSELNLSSLELGDSALYFCASSDTSGGPLTQYFGPGTRLLVL.

The V and J genes are TRBV6-6 and TRBJ2-5; D is undetermined. Germline CDR1 is MNHNY and CDR2 is SVGAGI (reference sequence). This CDR3 contains 14 residues. Deletions cut 4 bases from V and 2 bases from J, with 11 bases between. The CDR3 DNA reads as TGTGCCAGCAGTTGGGCCCCTCAACAAGAGACCCAGTACTTC. Its protein product is CASSWAPQQETQYF.

The genes are TRBV5-5 and TRBJ2-3, with 8 positions matching TRBD2. V lost 4 bases, J lost 6 bases, and 10 bases stayed unmatched. This CDR3 spans 15 amino acids. Looked up from germline, CDR1 is SGHKS and CDR2 is YYEKEE (reference sequence). The CDR3 loop reads CASSLSGSRGDTQYF. The CDR3 DNA sequence: TGTGCCAGCAGCCTAAGCGGGAGTAGGGGGGATACGCAGTATTTT.

A single count supports this clonotype. This rearrangement joins TRBV13 to TRBJ2-1; D not certain. Germline CDR1 and CDR2: PRHDT and FYEKMQ (reference sequence). The CDR3 is 12 amino acids. With 5 bases removed from V and 7 bases from J, the gap between germline ends came to 9 bases. The CDR3, as DNA: TGTGCCAGCAGCAAAGCAGGTAATGAGCAGTTCTTC. This gives the protein CASSKAGNEQFF.

V gene TRBV9 combines with J gene TRBJ2-1; no clear D. This CDR3 region has 13 residues. CDR1 SGDLS and CDR2 YYNGEE come from the germline V gene. The V end lost 1 base, the J end lost 8 bases, and 10 bases lay between the germline ends. CDR3 amino acids: CASSVWNGDEQFF. CDR3 nucleotides: TGTGCCAGCAGCGTATGGAATGGCGATGAGCAGTTCTTC.

This chain connects TRBV6-1 to TRBJ1-2; 7 bases agree with TRBD1. Germline V gene sequence: CDR1 MNHNS, CDR2 SASEGT. This CDR3 has 15 residues. Unmatched junction bases numbered 5, after V lost 0 bases and J lost 4 bases. The CDR3 reads CASSEAPGTAYGYTF. The DNA for the CDR3 is TGTGCCAGCAGTGAAGCGCCCGGGACAGCCTATGGCTACACCTTC.